Judged by abundance, the clone carrying this T cell receptor (beta chain) is medium-sized. Antigen unknown. One entry per CDR3 protein, called by TCRdb with MiXCR from the reads. The profile covers around 6,400 distinct CDR3 sequences, with 15% to 20% appearing a single time and under 3% taken by the ten largest. There are 12 residues in the CDR3. Germline CDR1 is MDHEN and CDR2 is SYDVKM. The V and J ends lost 5 bases and 10 bases respectively, with 14 bases between them. The entry originates in a study of liver allograft versus peripheral blood T cells. Background on the study: Graft-liver T cell receptor repertoires were compared against recipient peripheral blood repertoires. General study results and limits: A difference was reportedly observed between T cell receptor repertoires inside liver allografts and those in peripheral blood.

The rearrangement uses TRBV28 and TRBJ1-1; TRBD1 is a possible D gene (6 bases). This TCR was sampled from a human patient who had a liver transplant. Some T cells may trace back to the graft donor. Here the CDR3 DNA reads TGTGCCAGCAGTCTAACAGGGTTGCGAGCTTTCTTT. Translation: CASSLTGLRAFF. The full variable domain, rest sourced from reference TRBV28 and TRBJ1-1, is DVKVTQSSRYLVKRTGEKVFLECVQDMDHENMFWYRQDPGLGLRLIYFSYDVKMKEKGDIPEGYSVSREKKERFSLILESASTNQTSMYLCASSLTGLRAFFGQGTRLTVV.